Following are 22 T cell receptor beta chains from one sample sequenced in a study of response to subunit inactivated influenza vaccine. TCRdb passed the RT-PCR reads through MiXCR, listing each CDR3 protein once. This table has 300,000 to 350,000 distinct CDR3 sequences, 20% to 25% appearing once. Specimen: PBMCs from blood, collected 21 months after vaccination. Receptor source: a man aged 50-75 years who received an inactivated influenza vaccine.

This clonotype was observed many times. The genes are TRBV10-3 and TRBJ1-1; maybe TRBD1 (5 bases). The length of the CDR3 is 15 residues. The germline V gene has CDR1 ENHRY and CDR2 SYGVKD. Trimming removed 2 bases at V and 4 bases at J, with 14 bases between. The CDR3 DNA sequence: TGTGCCATCAGTGAGCCCGGCAGGGCGGTCACTGAAGCTTTCTTT. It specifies CAISEPGRAVTEAFF.

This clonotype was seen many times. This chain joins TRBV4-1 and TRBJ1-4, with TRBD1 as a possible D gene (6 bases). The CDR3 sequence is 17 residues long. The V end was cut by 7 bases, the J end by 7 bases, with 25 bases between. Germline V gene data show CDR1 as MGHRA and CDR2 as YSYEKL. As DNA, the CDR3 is TGCGCCAGCAAACCTAGACAGGATGGAACTTGGGGTGAAAAACTGTTTTTT. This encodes CASKPRQDGTWGEKLFF.

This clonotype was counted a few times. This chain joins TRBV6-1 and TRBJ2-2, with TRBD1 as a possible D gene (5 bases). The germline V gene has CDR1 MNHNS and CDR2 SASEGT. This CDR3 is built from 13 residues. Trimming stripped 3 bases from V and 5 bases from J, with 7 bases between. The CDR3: CASSDRDTGELFF. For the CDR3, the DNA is TGTGCCAGCAGTGACAGGGATACCGGGGAGCTGTTTTTT.

CDR3 in DNA: TGTGCCAGCAGCCAGCAACAGGGTTCCGGAAACACCATATATTTT. Translating it yields CASSQQQGSGNTIYF. The chain uses TRBV3-1 and TRBJ1-3, with D possibly TRBD1 on 6 matching bases. Germline V gene lookup returns CDR1 LGHDT and CDR2 YNNKEL (reference sequence). Trimming cost V 3 bases and J 4 bases, with 13 bases left between them. This CDR3 comprises 15 residues.

The CDR3 region is CASSHTGRLNYGYTF. In DNA, the CDR3 is TGCGCCAGCAGCCATACAGGGAGACTTAACTATGGCTACACCTTC. This chain uses TRBV4-1 with TRBJ1-2, with D possibly matching TRBD1 (6 bases). Germline CDR1 MGHRA, CDR2 YSYEKL. This CDR3 comprises 15 residues. V shed 3 bases and J shed 1 base, with 12 bases lying between them.

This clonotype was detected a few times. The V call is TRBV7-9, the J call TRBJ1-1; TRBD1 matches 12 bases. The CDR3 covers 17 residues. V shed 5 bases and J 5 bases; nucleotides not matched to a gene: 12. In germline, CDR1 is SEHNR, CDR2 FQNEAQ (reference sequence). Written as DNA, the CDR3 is TGTGCCAGCAGCCAGCGCCGGGACAGGGGGCCGGGTACTGAAGCTTTCTTT. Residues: CASSQRRDRGPGTEAFF.

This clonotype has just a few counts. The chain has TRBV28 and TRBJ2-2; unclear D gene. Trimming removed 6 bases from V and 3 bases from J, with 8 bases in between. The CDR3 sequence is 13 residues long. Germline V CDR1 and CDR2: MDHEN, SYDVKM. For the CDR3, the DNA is TGTGCCAGCAGCCCTCAATACACCGGGGAGCTGTTTTTT. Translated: CASSPQYTGELFF.

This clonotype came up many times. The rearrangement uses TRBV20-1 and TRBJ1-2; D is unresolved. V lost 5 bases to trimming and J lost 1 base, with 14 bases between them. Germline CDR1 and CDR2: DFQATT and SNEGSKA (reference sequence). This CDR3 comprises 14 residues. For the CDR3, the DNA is TGCAGTGCTGGGAGAACACCTAATAACTATGGCTACACCTTC. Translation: CSAGRTPNNYGYTF.

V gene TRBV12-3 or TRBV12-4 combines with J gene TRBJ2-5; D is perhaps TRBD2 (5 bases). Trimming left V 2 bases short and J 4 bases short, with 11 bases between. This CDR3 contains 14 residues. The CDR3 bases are TGTGCCAGCAGTTTATTCGCTAGCAGAGAGACCCAGTACTTC. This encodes CASSLFASRETQYF.

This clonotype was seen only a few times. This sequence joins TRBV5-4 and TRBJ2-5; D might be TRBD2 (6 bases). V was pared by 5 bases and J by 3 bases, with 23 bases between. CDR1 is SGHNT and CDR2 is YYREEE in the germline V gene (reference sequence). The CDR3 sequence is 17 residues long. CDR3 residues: CASRRAGGGNLEETQYF. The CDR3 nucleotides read TGTGCCAGCAGAAGGGCCGGTGGCGGGAACTTGGAAGAGACCCAGTACTTC.

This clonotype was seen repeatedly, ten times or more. CDR3 sequence: CATSSGLGGSNEKLFF. The CDR3 DNA reads TGTGCCACCAGCAGCGGCCTTGGGGGCTCTAATGAAAAACTGTTTTTT. This rearrangement joins TRBV15 to TRBJ1-4; maybe TRBD1 (6 bases). CDR1 is LNHNV, CDR2 YYDKDF, per germline (reference sequence). Trimming took 3 bases from V and 3 from J, leaving 14 bases between them. There are 16 residues in the CDR3.

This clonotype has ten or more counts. The CDR3 here is CSVARDGGKEKLFF. CDR3 sequence (DNA): TGCAGCGTTGCCCGGGACGGGGGAAAAGAAAAACTGTTTTTT. This rearrangement joins TRBV29-1 to TRBJ1-4; a possible D gene is TRBD1 (5 bases). V lost 4 bases, J lost 8 bases, and 17 bases lay in between. This CDR3 has 14 residues. CDR1 and CDR2 from the germline V gene are SQVTM and ANQGSEA. Based on the CDR3 plus reference TRBV29-1 and TRBJ1-4, the full variable domain is SAVISQKPSRDICQRGTSLTIQCQVDSQVTMMFWYRQQPGQSLTLIATANQGSEATYESGFVIDKFPISRPNLTFSTLTVSNMSPEDSSIYLCSVARDGGKEKLFFGSGTQLSVL.

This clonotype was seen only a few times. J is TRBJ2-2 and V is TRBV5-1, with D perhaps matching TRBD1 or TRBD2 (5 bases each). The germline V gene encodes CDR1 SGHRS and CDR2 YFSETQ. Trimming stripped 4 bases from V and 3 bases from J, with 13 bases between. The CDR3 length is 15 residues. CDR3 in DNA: TGCGCCAGCAGCCCCGGGACGAGGGACACCGGGGAGCTGTTTTTT. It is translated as CASSPGTRDTGELFF.

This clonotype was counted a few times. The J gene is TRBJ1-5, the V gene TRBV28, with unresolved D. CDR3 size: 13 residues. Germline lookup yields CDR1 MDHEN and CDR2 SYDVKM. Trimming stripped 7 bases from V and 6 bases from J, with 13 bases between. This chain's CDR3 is CASTISNRQPQHF. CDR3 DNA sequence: TGTGCCAGCACTATCTCCAATCGTCAGCCCCAGCATTTT.

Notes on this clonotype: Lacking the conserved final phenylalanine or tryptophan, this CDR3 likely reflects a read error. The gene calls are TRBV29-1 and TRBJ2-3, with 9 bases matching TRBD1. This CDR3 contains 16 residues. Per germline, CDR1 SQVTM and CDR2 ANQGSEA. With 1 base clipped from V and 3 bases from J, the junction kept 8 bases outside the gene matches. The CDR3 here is CSVEARDREGTDTQYS. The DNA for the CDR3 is TGCAGCGTTGAAGCCCGGGACAGGGAGGGTACAGATACGCAGTATTCT.

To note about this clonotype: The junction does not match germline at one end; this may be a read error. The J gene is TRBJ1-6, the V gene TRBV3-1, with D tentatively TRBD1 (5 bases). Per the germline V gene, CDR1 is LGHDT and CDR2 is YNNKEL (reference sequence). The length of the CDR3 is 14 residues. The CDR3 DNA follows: TGTGCCAGCAGCCTGTTTAGGGGTAATTCACACCTCCACTTT. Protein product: CASSLFRGNSHLHF.

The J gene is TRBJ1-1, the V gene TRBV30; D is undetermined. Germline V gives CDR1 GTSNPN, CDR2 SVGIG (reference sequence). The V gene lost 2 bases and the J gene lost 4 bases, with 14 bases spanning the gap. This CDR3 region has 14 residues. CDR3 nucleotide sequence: TGTGCCTGGAGTCAAAGGACCGGCGTCACTGAAGCTTTCTTT. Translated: CAWSQRTGVTEAFF.

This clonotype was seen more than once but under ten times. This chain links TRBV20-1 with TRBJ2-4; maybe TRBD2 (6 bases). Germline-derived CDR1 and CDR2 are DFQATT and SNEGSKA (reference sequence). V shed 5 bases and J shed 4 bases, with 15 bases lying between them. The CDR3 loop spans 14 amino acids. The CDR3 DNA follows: TGCAGTGCTGGGGACTTCCCAGTGAAAAACATTCAGTACTTC. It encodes CSAGDFPVKNIQYF.

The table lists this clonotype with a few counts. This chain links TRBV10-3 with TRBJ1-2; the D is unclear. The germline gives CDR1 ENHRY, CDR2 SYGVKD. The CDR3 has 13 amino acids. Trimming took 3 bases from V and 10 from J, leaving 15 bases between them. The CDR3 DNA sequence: TGTGCCATCAGTGACCAAGAATTGATCCTCTACACCTTC. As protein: CAISDQELILYTF.

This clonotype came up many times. CDR3 protein: CSARDVAAFNYGYTF. For the CDR3, the DNA is TGCAGTGCTAGAGATGTGGCAGCTTTTAACTATGGCTACACCTTC. The rearrangement joins TRBV20-1 to TRBJ1-2; D not resolved. The CDR3 sequence is 15 residues long. Germline V gives CDR1 DFQATT, CDR2 SNEGSKA (reference sequence). Trimming pared 0 bases from V and 1 base from J, leaving 12 bases between.

The DNA for the CDR3 is TGTGCCAGCACCCCCGACAGGGGTGGCAATGAGCAGTTCTTC. Amino acid sequence: CASTPDRGGNEQFF. V and J are TRBV7-9 and TRBJ2-1; 8 bases line up with TRBD1. Trimming took 7 bases from V and 6 from J; bases not matched to a gene: 8. This CDR3 region has 14 residues. Germline-derived CDR1 and CDR2 are SEHNR and FQNEAQ (reference sequence).

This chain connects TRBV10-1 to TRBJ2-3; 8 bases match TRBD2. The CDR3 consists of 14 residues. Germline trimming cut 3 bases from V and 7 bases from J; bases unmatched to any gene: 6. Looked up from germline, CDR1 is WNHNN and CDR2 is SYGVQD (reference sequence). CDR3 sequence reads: CASSDGTSRYTQYF. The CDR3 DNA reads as TGCGCCAGCAGTGACGGGACTAGTAGGTATACGCAGTATTTT.